This record covers a single T cell receptor beta chain. Trimming cost V 3 bases and J 6 bases, with 5 bases left between them. The germline V gene has CDR1 MGHRA and CDR2 YSYEKL. The CDR3 is 12 amino acids. The source of the sample is a study of early T cells in non-severe SARS-CoV-2 infection. MiXCR, run by TCRdb on the 5' RACE reads, gives a single entry per CDR3 protein. The profile shows 100,000 or so distinct CDR3 sequences, under 15% of them singletons. The chain recombines TRBV4-1 with TRBJ2-2; D remains unclear. The sequence came from an adult who was a healthcare worker with PCR-confirmed SARS-CoV-2 infection or an uninfected control (not recorded which). Sample: whole blood. For the CDR3, the DNA is TGCGCCAGCAGCCATCTCGCCGGGGAGCTGTTTTTT. Its protein product is CASSHLAGELFF.